This TCR beta chain is drawn from a study of identical twins. This clonotype was found many times. With no exceptions, donors were healthy Caucasians. TCRdb processed the 5' RACE reads anew with MiXCR; each CDR3 protein has one entry. The table has some 1,600,000 distinct CDR3 sequences, 25% to 35% seen once. The origin of this receptor is a newborn girl in good health. Sequencing was done on a sample of cord blood.

The CDR3 protein is CASPGTGGTDTQYF. CDR3 bases: TGTGCCAGCCCCGGGACAGGGGGCACAGATACGCAGTATTTT. The chain recombines TRBV27 with TRBJ2-3; 10 bases match TRBD1. V shed 8 bases and J 1 base; nucleotides not matched to a gene: 3. Per germline, CDR1 MNHEY and CDR2 SMNVEV (reference sequence). The CDR3 extends over 14 amino acids.